This T cell receptor beta chain emerged from a study of early T cells in non-severe SARS-CoV-2 infection. Study background: From unsorted whole blood, bulk RNA was sequenced, and the chains remained unpaired.

This clonotype occurred many times. Its antigen is not identified. The V gene lost 7 bases and the J gene lost 2 bases, with 12 bases spanning the gap. Germline V CDR1 and CDR2: SQVTM, ANQGSEA. This CDR3 contains 12 residues. Regarding the study as a whole: Anti-spike CD8 responses were favored in VDJdb matching, and private and CD4 specificities were missed.

Individual cDNA molecules received unique molecular identifiers. TCRdb fed the 5' RACE reads into MiXCR, producing one record per CDR3 protein. The sample carries about 90,000 distinct CDR3 sequences, roughly 12% recorded once. V and J are TRBV29-1 and TRBJ2-7, with D maybe TRBD2 (5 bases). The source is an adult who was a healthcare worker with PCR-confirmed SARS-CoV-2 infection or an uninfected control (not recorded which). This specimen consisted of whole blood, obtained at baseline. The DNA of the CDR3 is TGCAGCGCCGAGGGCCATGCCTACGAGCAGTACTTC. Translating it yields CSAEGHAYEQYF.